Listed below are T cell receptor beta chains from one sample, sequenced in a study of blood T cell repertoires in COVID-19. Data came from immunoSEQ multiplex PCR; TCRdb stores just in-frame clones and leaves some out. The sample records roughly 120,000 clones, 55% to 75% being singletons. The sample taken for sequencing was peripheral blood. All receptors derive from a human donor with acute or convalescent COVID-19. The donor label of this sample is uncertain. Each CDR3 is given with its conserved first and last residue. The D gene is left open where the match is weak. Size is stated for part of the rows, as once, few or many counts, or as a class when the clone is expanded.

D	size	V	J	DNA	CDR3
TRBD1	few	TRBV11-2	TRBJ1-2	TGTGCCAGCAGCCAGGGGGTTGGGGGCTACACCTTC	CASSQGVGGYTF
TRBD1	once	TRBV2	TRBJ2-2	TGTGCCAGCAGCCTAAGTCAGGGGGCAGGACCCGGGGAGCTGTTTTTT	CASSLSQGAGPGELFF
-	once	TRBV25-1	TRBJ1-1	TGTGCCAGCAGTGGTATAGTTGGCACTGAAGCTTTCTTT	CASSGIVGTEAFF
-	-	TRBV28	TRBJ1-1	TGTGCCAGCAGTTCCCCCCAGGGTGGAGCTTTCTTT	CASSSPQGGAFF
-	-	TRBV24-1	TRBJ2-2	TGTGCCACCAGTGCGCGACAGAACCTAAACTCGAACACCGGGGAGCTGTTTTTT	CATSARQNLNSNTGELFF
TRBD1	-	TRBV6-5	TRBJ1-6	TGTGCCAGCAAGCAGGGGGTTTATAATTCACCCCTCCACTTT	CASKQGVYNSPLHF
TRBD1	-	TRBV10-3	TRBJ1-6	TGTGCCATCAGTGGGGGGACAGGGTTGGATAATTCACCCCTCCACTTT	CAISGGTGLDNSPLHF
-	once	TRBV18	TRBJ1-1	TGTGCCAGCTCACCTTTAGCCCGAGGTCGGGGTGAAGCTTTCTTT	CASSPLARGRGEAFF
TRBD1	few	TRBV27	TRBJ1-5	TGTGCCAGCAGCCAGGGACAGGGCAATCAGCCCCAGCATTTT	CASSQGQGNQPQHF
TRBD1	-	TRBV5-4	TRBJ2-3	TGTGCCAGCAGCTTGGGGACAGGGGACACAGATACGCAGTATTTT	CASSLGTGDTDTQYF
-	-	TRBV11-2	TRBJ1-2	TGTGCCAGCAGCTTAGCGGGGGGAGTTGACTATGGCTACACCTTC	CASSLAGGVDYGYTF
-	-	TRBV6-5	TRBJ2-7	TGTGCCAGCACTCGGCGCGGGGCTGATGGTGACGAGCAGTACTTC	CASTRRGADGDEQYF
-	few	TRBV18	TRBJ2-2	TGTGCCAGCTCGACTAACGGCGGAGCGAACACCGGGGAGCTGTTTTTT	CASSTNGGANTGELFF
-	-	TRBV4-1	TRBJ1-3	TGCGCCAGCAGCCAGGGGCGGGGGACGGGGGCCGGAAACACCATATATTTT	CASSQGRGTGAGNTIYF
-	-	TRBV2	TRBJ1-6	TGTGCCAGCGTGAAGGAGGCCCTCCTCTGGAGCTCCTATAATTCACCCCTCCACTTT	CASVKEALLWSSYNSPLHF
-	-	TRBV5-5	TRBJ1-5	TGTGCCAGCAGCTGGAGGGACGGAGGCACATCGCCCCAGCATTTT	CASSWRDGGTSPQHF
TRBD2	-	TRBV5-4	TRBJ2-3	TGTGCCAGCAGCCCCCTTCCCAGCGGGGGTTTATCAGATACGCAGTATTTT	CASSPLPSGGLSDTQYF
-	-	TRBV18	TRBJ1-2	TGTGCCAGCTCAGAGGGATGGGAGGCAAGAGGCTACACCTTC	CASSEGWEARGYTF
-	-	TRBV2	TRBJ1-6	TGTGCCAGCAAAGCGACAGCGAATTCACCCCTCCACTTT	CASKATANSPLHF
TRBD2	-	TRBV7-9	TRBJ2-5	TGTGCCAGCAGTCGAGCTAGCGGGGGGATTCCTGGGGAGACCCAGTACTTC	CASSRASGGIPGETQYF
TRBD1	-	TRBV5-1	TRBJ2-3	TGCGCCAGCAGCTTGGCCTGGGACAGGGGGTCCACAGATACGCAGTATTTT	CASSLAWDRGSTDTQYF
-	once	TRBV29-1	TRBJ2-2	TGCAGCGCAAGGGGGACAACTAACACCGGGGAGCTGTTTTTT	CSARGTTNTGELFF
TRBD1	few	TRBV3-1/TRBV3-2	TRBJ1-2	TGTGCCAGCAGCCAGGGGAGGACAGGGCCCTATGGCTACACCTTC	CASSQGRTGPYGYTF
-	-	TRBV24-1	TRBJ2-1	TGTGCCACCAGTGACCCAGACAATGAGCAGTTCTTC	CATSDPDNEQFF
-	-	TRBV20-1	TRBJ2-1	TGCAGTGCTAGGGCGGACAATGAGCAGTTCTTC	CSARADNEQFF
-	-	TRBV4-1	TRBJ2-5	TGCGCCAGCAGCCAAGATAGGCAGGGAGGTTCCCGCGGCCAAGAGACCCAGTACTTC	CASSQDRQGGSRGQETQYF
TRBD2	-	TRBV6-5	TRBJ2-3	TGTGCCAGCAGAATCGGACTAGGGGCAGATACGCAGTATTTT	CASRIGLGADTQYF
-	-	TRBV12-5	TRBJ1-5	TGTGCTAGTGGTTTGGTATTGGACAGCTATAGCAATCAGCCCCAGCATTTT	CASGLVLDSYSNQPQHF
-	-	TRBV27	TRBJ1-2	TGTGCCAGCAGTCCTATATCCCAGTCGTCTGAGGTCACCTTC	CASSPISQSSEVTF
-	-	TRBV24-1	TRBJ2-5	TGTGCCACCAGTAGATCAGGGATAGAGACCCAGTACTTC	CATSRSGIETQYF
-	-	TRBV14	TRBJ1-4	TGTGCCAGCAGCCAAGTTCCGGGGGAAGGTGAAAAACTGTTTTTT	CASSQVPGEGEKLFF
TRBD1	few	TRBV28	TRBJ1-4	TGTGCCAGCAGTCTAGGAGGACAGGGGATCGAAAAACTGTTTTTT	CASSLGGQGIEKLFF
-	-	TRBV6-1	TRBJ1-5	TGTGCCAGCAGTGAAACAGGGAGCCAGCCCCAGCATTTT	CASSETGSQPQHF
-	-	TRBV10-3	TRBJ2-5	TGTGCCGCGGGACAGCAAGAGACCCAGTACTTC	CAAGQQETQYF
TRBD1	-	TRBV7-9	TRBJ1-1	TGTGCCAGCAGCTTAACTACCCATAGAGGGGGACAGGGGAACACTGAAGCTTTCTTT	CASSLTTHRGGQGNTEAFF
-	medium-sized	TRBV21-1	TRBJ1-3	TGTGCCAGCAGCAAAGAGAGGGATTCAGGAAACACCATATATTTT	CASSKERDSGNTIYF
TRBD1	-	TRBV30	TRBJ1-2	TGTGCCTGGAGTGTACATAGGACAGGGGCCTATGGCTACACCTTC	CAWSVHRTGAYGYTF
TRBD1	few	TRBV5-1	TRBJ1-5	TGCGCCAGCAGCTTGCGACAGGGGGGACAGCCCCAGCATTTT	CASSLRQGGQPQHF
TRBD2	once	TRBV27	TRBJ2-7	TGTGCCAGCAGCTTAATAGCGGGGGGATACGAGCAGTACTTC	CASSLIAGGYEQYF
TRBD1	-	TRBV25-1	TRBJ1-2	TGTGCCAGCAGTGACTATGACAGGGGGCAAAACTATGGCTACACCTTC	CASSDYDRGQNYGYTF
-	once	TRBV7-9	TRBJ1-2	TGTGCCAGCAGCTTAGACGTCCTACTCTATGGCTACACCTTC	CASSLDVLLYGYTF
TRBD1	few	TRBV5-1	TRBJ1-4	TGCGCCAGCAGGCGGGACAGCCGGTTAGAAAAACTGTTTTTT	CASRRDSRLEKLFF